The 9 T cell receptor beta chains listed next were all sequenced from one sample in a study of Ad26.COV2.S vaccination and SARS-CoV-2 variants. Treatment defined: roughly 18 received Ad26.COV2.S at low or high dose, single or two shots; about 5 received placebo; per-sample allocation not given. Vaccine and placebo recipients were sampled on day 63 after the first injection. Using immunoSEQ multiplex PCR, the repertoire was profiled, and TCRdb retains in-frame clones only, with some absent. The profile shows more than 300,000 clones, about 89% of them singletons. The source was peripheral blood, collected in a trial of Ad26.COV2.S vaccine versus placebo. These receptors originate from a person aged 18-65 years who received the Ad26.COV2.S COVID-19 vaccine or a placebo.

This clone has more than one count but fewer than ten. J is TRBJ2-7 and V is TRBV15; 10 nucleotides line up with TRBD1. With 2 bases clipped from V and 1 base from J, the junction kept 2 bases outside the gene matches. Germline V gene data show CDR1 as LNHNV and CDR2 as YYDKDF (reference sequence). The CDR3 extends over 15 amino acids. The CDR3 sequence: CATSRRDRGSYEQYF. Here the CDR3 DNA reads TGTGCCACCAGCAGACGGGACAGGGGTTCCTACGAGCAGTACTTC.

The J gene is TRBJ2-7, the V gene TRBV29-1, with 7 bases aligning to TRBD1. After removal of 4 bases from V and 6 bases from J, the junction contained 9 bases not matched to a gene. The CDR3 spans 13 residues. CDR1 is SQVTM and CDR2 is ANQGSEA in the germline V gene. The CDR3 nucleotides read TGCAGCGTTGGGGCAGGGGGTCGGGGCGAGCAGTACTTC. Protein: CSVGAGGRGEQYF.

The CDR3 DNA follows: TGTGCCAGCACTGATGGGGAGGGCTACAATGAGCAGTTCTTC. Translating it yields CASTDGEGYNEQFF. The chain uses TRBV28 and TRBJ2-1; 7 bases align to TRBD2. This CDR3 contains 14 residues. Germline V gene data show CDR1 as MDHEN and CDR2 as SYDVKM. Trimming took 7 bases from V and 3 from J; bases not matched to a gene: 6.

This chain's CDR3 is CASSIQDGQGFYEQYF. The DNA of the CDR3 is TGTGCCAGCAGCATCCAGGACGGGCAGGGATTCTACGAGCAGTACTTC. V and J are TRBV9 and TRBJ2-7; D might be TRBD1 (5 bases). Germline CDR1 is SGDLS and CDR2 is YYNGEE. This CDR3 contains 16 residues. V was shortened by 4 bases and J by 3 bases, with 20 bases between the two germline ends.

The sample holds a few counts of this clone. The chain couples TRBV24-1 to TRBJ1-2; tentative D call: TRBD1 (6 bases). Germline assignment: CDR1 KGHDR and CDR2 SFDVKD. The CDR3 is 11 amino acids. Trimming shortened V by 12 bases and J by 6 bases, and 13 bases separated the two germline ends. Here the CDR3 DNA reads TGTGCCGTACAGGGAACGGATGGCTACACCTTC. Translation: CAVQGTDGYTF.

This chain joins TRBV30 and TRBJ2-2, with D perhaps matching TRBD2 (5 bases). V shed 4 bases and J shed 8 bases, with 11 bases lying between them. Germline CDR1 GTSNPN, CDR2 SVGIG (reference sequence). The CDR3 length is 12 residues. The DNA of the CDR3 is TGTGCCTGGACGTCGGGAACAGGGGAGCTGTTTTTT. Translating gives CAWTSGTGELFF.

This chain connects TRBV4-2 to TRBJ1-2; D is perhaps TRBD1 (5 bases). V was pared by 0 bases and J by 2 bases, with 10 bases between. The CDR3 extends over 15 amino acids. Germline V gene lookup returns CDR1 LGHNA and CDR2 YNFKEQ. This CDR3 is CASSQESEGNYGYTF. DNA for the CDR3: TGTGCCAGCAGCCAAGAAAGCGAGGGGAACTATGGCTACACCTTC.

The chain employs TRBV5-1 and TRBJ2-4; TRBD1 matches 9 bases. The CDR3 sequence is 13 residues long. The V gene's germline CDR1 is SGHRS and CDR2 YFSETQ. V lost 0 bases to trimming and J lost 8 bases; unmatched junction nucleotides: 0. CDR3 nucleotide sequence: TGCGCCAGCAGCTTGGGACAGGGGGACATTCAGTACTTC. It yields the protein CASSLGQGDIQYF.

The chain uses TRBV10-3 and TRBJ1-1; D gene unclear. V was cut by 5 bases and J by 8 bases, with 12 bases left in between. Germline CDR1 reads ENHRY; CDR2 reads SYGVKD. The CDR3 runs to 12 residues. As DNA, the CDR3 is TGTGCCATCAGTCCCCACAGAGACGAAGCTTTCTTT. This sequence encodes CAISPHRDEAFF.